This T cell receptor beta chain was recorded in a study of T-cell reconstitution after alpha-beta-depleted transplantation in children. Study conclusions and caveats: Several hundred expanded graft clones reportedly were the source of alpha-beta T cells about two months after transplant. Among T cells one year after transplant, newly produced cells accounted for most counts and diversity. Some patients' high day-60 TCRbeta diversity was traced to surviving recipient T cells and thymic progenitors.

Preparation of the TCRbeta library involved a method that used unique molecular identifiers. Using its own MiXCR run on the PCR reads, TCRdb lists one record per CDR3 protein. The data hold a few hundred thousand distinct CDR3 sequences, with more than 20% observed a single time. Trimming took 4 bases from V and 5 from J; bases not matched to a gene: 10. This CDR3 spans 17 amino acids. Germline V gives CDR1 SGHRS, CDR2 YFSETQ. This clonotype is a singleton in its sample. Its antigen is unknown. The V call is TRBV5-1, the J call TRBJ2-2, with 11 bases identical to TRBD1. The source is a boy in the first two years of life with Wiskott-Aldrich syndrome, due to receive a stem cell transplant. The sequencing here drew on PBMCs, taken before TCRalphabeta/CD19-depleted stem cell transplant. CDR3 bases: TGCGCCAGCAGCACTGGACAGGGGGCGCGTCCGACCGGGGAGCTGTTTTTT. This translates into CASSTGQGARPTGELFF.